This record concerns one T cell receptor (beta chain) sequence. Repertoires were generated with immunoSEQ multiplex PCR, while TCRdb's copy carries only in-frame clones and drops some. The table shows about 160,000 clones, with about three quarters occurring only once. The CDR3 is 14 residues long. Germline lookup yields CDR1 SGHTA and CDR2 FQGTGA. V was trimmed by 4 bases and J by 5 bases, leaving 11 bases between them. This sample was taken from a study of blood T cell repertoires in COVID-19. Overall study: Sample material is recorded as cDNA or gDNA derived from T cells, B-cell-depleted T cells, or PBMCs.

This TCR came from a man in his fifties or sixties with acute or convalescent COVID-19. What was sequenced was peripheral blood. The genes are TRBV7-3 and TRBJ2-2; D is perhaps TRBD1 (6 bases). The CDR3 region is CASSSRGGTGELFF. CDR3 sequence (DNA): TGTGCCAGCAGCTCCCGAGGGGGAACCGGGGAGCTGTTTTTT.